One sample yielded the 26 T cell receptor beta chains listed below, sequenced in a study of T cells in Graves' hyperthyroidism and ophthalmopathy. Amplification of TCR beta CDR3 regions was performed using RNA transcripts as template. A set of HTBI primers served as the primers for a first-round RT-PCR of the TCR CDR3. TCRdb reanalysed the multiplex PCR reads using MiXCR and keeps one entry per CDR3 protein. The sample carries some 400,000 distinct CDR3 sequences, roughly 13% recorded once. Sequenced material: blood. All receptors come from a woman aged 60-70 years with Graves' hyperthyroidism.

V gene TRBV19 combines with J gene TRBJ2-7; D gene unclear. V gave up 1 base and J gave up 0 bases, with 7 bases separating them. Per germline, CDR1 LNHDA and CDR2 SQIVND (reference sequence). The CDR3 contains 14 residues. The CDR3 reads CASSIVFSSYEQYF. CDR3 DNA: TGTGCCAGTAGTATAGTTTTCAGCTCCTACGAGCAGTACTTC.

Ten or more counts support this clonotype. The V and J genes are TRBV7-3 and TRBJ2-1, with 8 bases identical to TRBD2. After removal of 5 bases from V and 7 bases from J, the junction contained 10 bases not matched to a gene. There are 15 residues in the CDR3. Per germline, CDR1 SGHTA and CDR2 FQGTGA. This CDR3 is CASSPGLAPSNEQFF. The CDR3 DNA follows: TGTGCCAGCAGCCCCGGACTAGCTCCATCAAATGAGCAGTTCTTC.

This clonotype was picked up a small number of times. CDR3 sequence (DNA): TGTGCTAGTGGCGGGGGCCGGGACAGGGCGAACACCGGGGAGCTGTTTTTT. It encodes CASGGGRDRANTGELFF. The chain is built from TRBV12-5 and TRBJ2-2; TRBD1 matches 9 bases. CDR3 length: 17 amino acids. Germline loops: CDR1 LGHNT, CDR2 FRNRAP. Trimming cost V 6 bases and J 0 bases; bases outside gene matches: 8.

Points on this clonotype: A much more abundant neighbour one base away suggests this may be a read error. This chain connects TRBV12-3 or TRBV12-4 to TRBJ1-2; TRBD1 aligns across 8 bases. V lost 6 bases to trimming and J lost 2 bases; unmatched junction nucleotides: 5. This CDR3 spans 14 amino acids. DNA for the CDR3: TGTGCCAGCAGACTATGGACAGGGAACTATGGCTACACCTTC. Translation gives CASRLWTGNYGYTF.

This clonotype was seen a few times. The chain carries TRBV7-2 and TRBJ2-3, with no clear D. Trimming shortened V by 8 bases and J by 1 base, and 10 bases separated the two germline ends. This CDR3 comprises 13 residues. Germline CDR1 is SGHTA and CDR2 is FQGNSA. CDR3 in DNA: TGTGCCAGCTCCCGGCTCCGCACAGATACGCAGTATTTT. Its protein product is CASSRLRTDTQYF.

In this sample, this clonotype turned up many times. The chain recombines TRBV20-1 with TRBJ2-3; TRBD2 agrees at 8 bases. Trimming at V came to 1 base and at J to 2 bases, leaving 8 bases not matched to a gene. The V gene's germline CDR1 is DFQATT and CDR2 SNEGSKA (reference sequence). CDR3 length: 16 residues. The CDR3 here is CSARASGRGATDTQYF. Here the CDR3 DNA reads TGCAGTGCTAGAGCCAGCGGGAGAGGCGCCACAGATACGCAGTATTTT.

This clonotype came up many times. This chain connects TRBV3-1 to TRBJ2-1; the D is unclear. CDR3 length: 12 residues. V was clipped by 3 bases and J by 9 bases, with 9 bases between them. Germline assignment: CDR1 LGHDT and CDR2 YNNKEL (reference sequence). The CDR3 DNA sequence: TGTGCCAGCAGCCAGATTAGCTCTGAGCAGTTCTTC. Encoded protein: CASSQISSEQFF.

Ten or more counts support this clonotype. V and J are TRBV5-1 and TRBJ2-5; D is perhaps TRBD1 or TRBD2 (5 bases each). CDR3 size: 16 residues. Germline V CDR1 and CDR2: SGHRS, YFSETQ. V lost 2 bases and J 4 bases, leaving 18 bases between the germline ends. The CDR3 loop reads CASSFAQGPPRETQYF. In DNA, the CDR3 is TGCGCCAGCAGCTTTGCTCAGGGACCCCCCCGAGAGACCCAGTACTTC.

CDR3 sequence: CASSPLETINTEAFF. Here the CDR3 DNA reads TGTGCCAGCTCACCACTAGAGACAATTAACACTGAAGCTTTCTTT. The rearrangement links TRBV18 to TRBJ1-1, with D uncertain. Germline CDR1 KGHSH, CDR2 LQKENI. Trimming removed 1 base at V and 2 bases at J, with 11 bases between. This CDR3 is 15 amino acids long.

This chain connects TRBV12-3 or TRBV12-4 to TRBJ1-6, with TRBD1 matching 7 bases. The CDR3 covers 16 residues. The junction had 13 bases not matched to a gene; V was cut back by 4 bases and J by 10 bases. CDR3 sequence (DNA): TGTGCCAGCAGTTACTCTGAGGGGGCGTATTTGTCACCCCTCCACTTT. As protein: CASSYSEGAYLSPLHF.

This chain joins TRBV25-1 and TRBJ1-2; D gene ambiguous. With 1 base removed from V and 7 bases from J, the gap between germline ends came to 7 bases. CDR3 length: 12 amino acids. Germline V gene lookup returns CDR1 MGHDK and CDR2 SYGVNS. CDR3 sequence (DNA): TGTGCCAGCAGTGAATCCCCCCTTGGCTACACCTTC. Encoded protein: CASSESPLGYTF.

Ten or more counts support this clonotype. One junction end disagrees with the germline gene, perhaps due to a read error. The chain couples TRBV18 to TRBJ2-1; D uncertain. Per the germline V gene, CDR1 is KGHSH and CDR2 is LQKENI. The CDR3 is made up of 15 amino acids. As DNA, the CDR3 is TGTGCCAACTCACCACGACCACCCCCGGACAATGAGCAGTTCTTC. Its protein product is CANSPRPPPDNEQFF.

The chain employs TRBV5-6 and TRBJ2-3; D gene unclear. Trimming stripped 1 base from V and 0 bases from J, with 9 bases between. In germline, CDR1 is SGHDT, CDR2 YYEEEE. The CDR3 contains 15 residues. CDR3 bases: TGTGCCAGCAGCTTGTCATTCCTTAGCACAGATACGCAGTATTTT. This sequence encodes CASSLSFLSTDTQYF. The entire variable domain, with the rest obtained from reference TRBV5-6 and TRBJ2-3, is as follows: DAGVTQSPTHLIKTRGQQVTLRCSPKSGHDTVSWYQQALGQGPQFIFQYYEEEERQRGNFPDRFSGHQFPNYSSELNVNALLLGDSALYLCASSLSFLSTDTQYFGPGTRLTVL.

The rearrangement uses TRBV3-1 and TRBJ2-1, with TRBD2 matching over 8 bases. V lost 5 bases to trimming and J lost 7 bases; unmatched junction nucleotides: 7. This CDR3 has 14 residues. CDR1 is LGHDT and CDR2 is YNNKEL in the germline V gene (reference sequence). The CDR3 DNA follows: TGTGCCAGCAGCTTGAGGATAGCGGGAAATGAGCAGTTCTTC. It yields the protein CASSLRIAGNEQFF.

Many counts were recorded for this clonotype. V is TRBV28 and J is TRBJ2-2; 9 positions agree with TRBD1. With V trimmed by 4 bases and J by 3 bases, 0 bases remained unmatched. The CDR3 consists of 14 residues. The germline V gene has CDR1 MDHEN and CDR2 SYDVKM. The CDR3 coding sequence is TGTGCCAGCAGTTGGGACAGGGACACCGGGGAGCTGTTTTTT. Its protein is CASSWDRDTGELFF.

This clonotype has at least ten counts. J is TRBJ2-7 and V is TRBV7-9; D might be TRBD1 (5 bases). CDR3 length equals 12 residues. Per the germline V gene, CDR1 is SEHNR and CDR2 is FQNEAQ (reference sequence). V lost 1 base to trimming and J lost 5 bases, with 6 bases between them. The chain's CDR3 is CASSLDRNEQYF. DNA of the CDR3: TGTGCCAGCAGCTTAGACAGGAACGAGCAGTACTTC. The full variable domain, rest sourced from reference TRBV7-9 and TRBJ2-7, is DTGVSQNPRHKITKRGQNVTFRCDPISEHNRLYWYRQTLGQGPEFLTYFQNEAQLEKSRLLSDRFSAERPKGSFSTLEIQRTEQGDSAMYLCASSLDRNEQYFGPGTRLTVT.

This clonotype has ten or more counts. This chain joins TRBV19 and TRBJ1-5, with D unclear. The CDR3 has 16 residues. The germline CDR1 and CDR2 sequences are LNHDA and SQIVND (reference sequence). Trimming removed 3 bases from V and 5 bases from J, with 17 bases in between. The CDR3 DNA reads as TGTGCCAGTAGTATGAGAGCTTCCGTCGTCGATCAGCCCCAGCATTTT. Its translation: CASSMRASVVDQPQHF.

This clonotype was counted a single time. A much larger clonotype is one base distant, so this may be a read error. The gene calls are TRBV20-1 and TRBJ2-5; D may be TRBD1 (5 bases). Germline V gene sequence: CDR1 DFQATT, CDR2 SNEGSKA (reference sequence). The CDR3 has 12 amino acids. DNA of the CDR3: TGCAATGTCCAGGGTAGGGGAGAGACCCAGTACTTC. Translated: CNVQGRGETQYF.

This clonotype was seen ten or more times. V is TRBV10-3 and J is TRBJ2-6; 10 positions agree with TRBD2. CDR1 and CDR2 (germline): ENHRY, SYGVKD. The CDR3 length is 19 residues. The junction had 12 bases not matched to a gene; V was cut back by 7 bases and J by 0 bases. CDR3 nucleotide sequence: TGTGCCATCACTCCTGGAGGGCTAGCGGGAGTCTCTGGGGCCAACGTCCTGACTTTC. This sequence encodes CAITPGGLAGVSGANVLTF.

This chain links TRBV24-1 with TRBJ2-2; a weak D match, TRBD1 (6 bases). V shed 5 bases and J shed 4 bases, with 10 bases lying between them. CDR1 KGHDR and CDR2 SFDVKD come from the germline V gene. The CDR3 consists of 14 residues. CDR3 DNA: TGTGCCACCAGTGTCCTACAGGGCACCGGGGAGCTGTTTTTT. Its protein product is CATSVLQGTGELFF.

There are a few counts of this clonotype. The chain combines TRBV28 with TRBJ1-4, with no clear D. The CDR3 is 14 residues long. The germline V gene has CDR1 MDHEN and CDR2 SYDVKM. V was clipped by 2 bases and J by 5 bases, with 9 bases between them. The CDR3 here is CASSLPLPNEKLFF. The CDR3 DNA follows: TGTGCCAGCAGTTTACCTCTGCCGAATGAAAAACTGTTTTTT.

This clonotype has ten or more counts. The V gene is TRBV28, the J gene TRBJ1-6; 9 bases are a match to TRBD1. In germline, CDR1 is MDHEN, CDR2 SYDVKM. V shed 4 bases, J shed 10 bases, and the junction held 8 bases outside the gene matches. The CDR3 length is 15 residues. This CDR3 is CASSSGQGRGSPLHF. CDR3 DNA: TGTGCCAGCAGTTCGGGACAGGGAAGGGGATCACCCCTCCACTTT.

This clonotype was seen repeatedly, ten times or more. The chain combines TRBV20-1 with TRBJ2-7, with no clear D. The CDR3 loop spans 14 amino acids. In germline, CDR1 is DFQATT, CDR2 SNEGSKA (reference sequence). With 1 base removed from V and 2 bases from J, the gap between germline ends came to 12 bases. The CDR3 DNA follows: TGCAGTGCTAGAGTCCCCCAGAATCCCTACGAGCAGTACTTC. Translation gives CSARVPQNPYEQYF.

As for this clonotype: A clone one base away is much larger, so this may be a read error. This chain links TRBV6-9 with TRBJ1-1, with D perhaps TRBD1 (6 bases). Germline CDR1 reads MNHGY; CDR2 reads SVAAGI. This CDR3 spans 14 amino acids. CDR3 DNA: TGTGCCAGCAGTTATCAGGGGATGAACGCTGAAGCTTTCTTT. Translated: CASSYQGMNAEAFF.

The chain couples TRBV12-3 or TRBV12-4 to TRBJ2-5; 9 bases are shared with TRBD2. With V trimmed by 1 base and J by 7 bases, 10 bases remained unmatched. This CDR3 is 16 amino acids long. CDR3 sequence: CASSLDQRGATGTQYF. Written as DNA, the CDR3 is TGTGCCAGCAGTTTAGACCAGCGGGGGGCCACAGGGACCCAGTACTTC.

This clonotype was seen many times. The chain joins TRBV20-1 to TRBJ2-3; 7 nucleotides align to TRBD2. V shed 3 bases, J shed 4 bases, and the junction held 13 bases outside the gene matches. This CDR3 region has 16 residues. The germline V gene encodes CDR1 DFQATT and CDR2 SNEGSKA (reference sequence). The CDR3 DNA reads as TGCAGTGCTAGCCAATGGGGAGGGCCGTGGGCAGATACGCAGTATTTT. This codes for CSASQWGGPWADTQYF.